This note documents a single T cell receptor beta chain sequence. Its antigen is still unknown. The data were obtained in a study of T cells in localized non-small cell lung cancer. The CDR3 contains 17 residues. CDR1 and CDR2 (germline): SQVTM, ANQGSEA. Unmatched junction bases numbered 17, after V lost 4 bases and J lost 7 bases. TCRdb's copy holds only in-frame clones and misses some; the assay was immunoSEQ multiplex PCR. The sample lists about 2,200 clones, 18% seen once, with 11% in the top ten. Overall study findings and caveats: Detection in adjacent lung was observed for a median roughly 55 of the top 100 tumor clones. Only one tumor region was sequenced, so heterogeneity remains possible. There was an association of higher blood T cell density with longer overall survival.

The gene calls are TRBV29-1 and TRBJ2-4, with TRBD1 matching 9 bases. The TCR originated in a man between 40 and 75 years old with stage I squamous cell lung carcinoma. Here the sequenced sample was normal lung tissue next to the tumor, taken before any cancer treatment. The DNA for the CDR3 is TGCAGCGTTGTTGGTGGGGTTCAGGACAGGGGCGAGAACATTCAGTACTTC. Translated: CSVVGGVQDRGENIQYF.